The clone carrying this TCR beta chain was recorded only once. These data come from a study of blood T cell repertoires in COVID-19. About the research overall: The study drew acute and convalescent COVID-19 samples from the United States, Italy and Spain. The analysed material was cDNA or gDNA that came from T cells, B-cell-depleted T cells, or PBMCs.

CDR3 length: 14 residues. After removal of 1 base from V and 5 bases from J, the junction contained 5 bases not matched to a gene. The germline CDR1 and CDR2 sequences are MGHRA and YSYEKL. Only in-frame clones appear in the TCRdb table, and some are missing; sequencing was by immunoSEQ multiplex PCR. This sample has 110,000 to 150,000 clones; around 82% occur once, and the top ten carry over 35%. Sequencing was done on a sample of peripheral blood. The rearrangement uses TRBV4-1 and TRBJ2-7; 7 nucleotides line up with TRBD2. The TCR originated in a human donor in a cohort sampled during active COVID-19. CDR3 residues: CASSQVGGVNEQYF. The CDR3 coding sequence is TGCGCCAGCAGCCAAGTGGGAGGGGTAAACGAGCAGTACTTC.